The clone carrying this T cell receptor beta chain was observed a single time. Its target is not known. The CDR3 runs 16 residues. Germline assignment: CDR1 MNHNS and CDR2 SASEGT. After removal of 6 bases from V and 4 bases from J, the junction contained 6 bases not matched to a gene. This entry belongs to a study of CD8 T cells in Susac syndrome. The study's findings and limits: TEMRA cells and active patients showed peak Susac CD8+ clonal expansion.

Sequencing of TCR beta covered CD8+ and CD4+ T cells obtained from blood. Random-hexamer reverse transcription was applied to roughly 0.5 to 1 ug RNA. TCRdb re-derived calls from the immunoSEQ multiplex PCR reads in MiXCR, one entry per CDR3 protein. The table includes 100,000 to 150,000 distinct CDR3 sequences, about 93% detected once. This receptor was taken from a human donor with Susac syndrome. Input material: CD8+ T cells from PBMCs. The V gene is TRBV6-1, the J gene TRBJ2-6; 10 bases align to TRBD2. The CDR3: CASRIGLADGANVLTF. CDR3 nucleotide sequence: TGTGCCAGCAGAATAGGACTAGCGGACGGGGCCAACGTCCTGACTTTC.